The rows below give T cell receptor beta chains drawn from one sample of a study of OX40 agonist ivuxolimab in advanced cancers. Sequenced by immunoSEQ multiplex PCR; TCRdb stores in-frame clones only, minus some. Of over 35,000 clones detected, about 86% appear once; the ten largest clones hold 21%. Here the sequenced sample was CD4+ or CD8+ T cells sorted from blood, taken in a trial of the OX40 agonist ivuxolimab. These receptors all come from an adult with an advanced solid tumor such as melanoma, head and neck, liver or kidney cancer. Both conserved end residues are trimmed from each CDR3.

v_call	j_call	cdr3_aa
TRBV27	TRBJ2-3	ASSFYGGTDTQY
TRBV7-3	TRBJ1-1	ASSLTGDTGAAEAF
TRBV28	TRBJ1-6	ASSYDSQYNSPLH
TRBV27	TRBJ2-5	ASRAGAGNPETQY
TRBV6-5	TRBJ1-2	ASSWNRVYGYT
TRBV19	TRBJ2-1	ASSPTGLAYYNEQF
TRBV7-3	TRBJ2-3	ASSPLAGDTDTQY
TRBV2	TRBJ2-2	ASSGQNRNGELF
TRBV19	TRBJ1-5	ASSGQINQPQH
TRBV28	TRBJ1-5	ASSLTGTPNNQPQH
TRBV27	TRBJ1-6	AAGRAYNSPLH
TRBV2	TRBJ1-5	ASSEENRGPNQPQH
TRBV2	TRBJ1-1	ASRSGQGAFEAF
TRBV28	TRBJ2-1	ASSFGPGVGYEQF
TRBV5-8	TRBJ1-5	ASSLGQPQH
TRBV6-1	TRBJ1-1	ATQGVGGLVEAF
TRBV7-2	TRBJ2-3	ASSLVAGGFDTQY
TRBV19	TRBJ1-1	ASSMGRASGSTEAF
TRBV7-2	TRBJ1-1	ASSIQGRLNTEAF
TRBV9	TRBJ2-3	ASSAPIAGATDTQY
TRBV18	TRBJ1-3	ASSHQGQGAGNTIY
TRBV2	TRBJ1-2	ASSEAGRDGGYGYT
TRBV6-5	TRBJ2-7	ASSYGVSYEQY
TRBV29-1	TRBJ1-2	SVAGSTLYGYT
TRBV4-3	TRBJ2-2	ASSQARGTGELF
TRBV13	TRBJ2-1	ASSLDQGNEQF
TRBV10-1	TRBJ2-1	ASSESSKSSYNEQF
TRBV7-2	TRBJ1-1	ASSLVTTTEAF
TRBV7-3	TRBJ2-2	ASSLNGFSNTGELF
TRBV18	TRBJ1-5	ASSPDRGGNQPQH
TRBV9	TRBJ2-5	ASSHSRAGEETQY